The clone carrying this T cell receptor beta chain was seen more than once but under ten times. The data originate from a study of CD4 and CD8 cells across lung adenocarcinoma regions. TCRdb redid the calling of the PCR reads with MiXCR, one entry per CDR3 protein. The data contain under 25,000 distinct CDR3 sequences, around half of them singletons. Samples came from patients with localized non-small cell lung adenocarcinoma. The V and J ends lost 3 bases and 1 base, in that order; junction bases with no gene match: 7. The CDR3 runs 16 residues. From germline, CDR1 is MNHNS and CDR2 SASEGT. Sequenced: CD8+ T cells from the center of a lung tumor. The sequence derives from a female donor with lung adenocarcinoma. The CD4 and CD8 labels of this study may be unreliable. The chain employs TRBV6-1 and TRBJ1-1, with TRBD1 matching 8 bases. CDR3 in amino acids: CASSDGQGGWNTEAFF. CDR3 nucleotide sequence: TGTGCCAGCAGTGATGGACAGGGAGGATGGAACACTGAAGCTTTCTTT.